Presented here are 13 T cell receptor beta chains from one specimen sequenced in a study of cytomegalovirus exposure and HLA in healthy donors (dated 2017 in TCRdb). Libraries came from the immunoSEQ multiplex PCR assay. A mixture of 60 forward primers for TCR Vbeta segments and 13 reverse primers for TCR Jbeta segments was used in the multiplex PCR. The table was pulled from immuneACCESS by TCRdb, which kept in-frame rearrangements only. Such tables lose some clones; where checked, under half of the loss comes from unresolved V genes, and the rest has no known cause. For this sample there are around 250,000 clones; 80% to 95% appear just once. About 1.5% of the sample is taken by the ten largest. Sequenced: PBMCs. These receptors all come from a girl aged 2 to 10 in good health and CMV-seronegative.

V gene TRBV7-8 combines with J gene TRBJ2-7; 8 bases line up with TRBD2. V shed 5 bases and J 3 bases; nucleotides not matched to a gene: 9. The CDR3 contains 15 residues. Germline V lookup: CDR1 SGHVS, CDR2 FQNEAQ. CDR3 sequence (DNA): TGTGCCAGCAGCGAGACCGGGACTAGTGTCTACGAGCAGTACTTC. Translated, it gives CASSETGTSVYEQYF.

The rearrangement links TRBV4-2 to TRBJ2-1, with TRBD2 matching 10 bases. The germline V gene has CDR1 LGHNA and CDR2 YNFKEQ. This CDR3 comprises 19 residues. V was pared by 0 bases and J by 8 bases, with 16 bases of the junction left unmatched. The CDR3 DNA follows: TGTGCCAGCAGCCAAGAGTCCTCGATCCTAGCGGGAGTGATGGATGAGCAGTTCTTC. As protein: CASSQESSILAGVMDEQFF.

CDR3 loop: CASSPRSDRAGTSNQPQHF. The CDR3, as DNA: TGTGCCAGCAGCCCCCGATCCGACAGGGCTGGCACGAGCAATCAGCCCCAGCATTTT. V usage is TRBV7-8 and J usage is TRBJ1-5, with 7 bases aligning to TRBD1. Germline CDR1 reads SGHVS; CDR2 reads FQNEAQ. The trim removed 5 bases at V and 1 base at J, leaving 17 bases unmatched. The CDR3 loop spans 19 amino acids.

The chain carries TRBV5-1 and TRBJ2-7, with TRBD2 matching over 11 bases. The CDR3 is made up of 16 amino acids. J was trimmed by 4 bases and V by 4 bases; bases with no gene match: 10. Germline lookup yields CDR1 SGHRS and CDR2 YFSETQ. The CDR3 nucleotides are TGCGCCAGCAGCCCATCCCCGACTAGCGGGGCTTACGAGCAGTACTTC. This sequence encodes CASSPSPTSGAYEQYF.

Turning to this clone: Other DNA sequences in the same sample also yield this CDR3. The rearrangement uses TRBV18 and TRBJ2-7; D is unclear. The CDR3 extends over 13 amino acids. The germline gives CDR1 KGHSH, CDR2 LQKENI. V gave up 2 bases and J gave up 2 bases, with 7 bases separating them. Here the CDR3 reads CASSPGQTYEQYF. The CDR3 DNA follows: TGTGCCAGCTCACCAGGGCAGACCTACGAGCAGTACTTC.

The chain is built from TRBV19 and TRBJ1-5, with 8 bases identical to TRBD1. V trimming: 4 bases; J trimming: 1 base; junction bases outside the gene matches: 3. CDR3 size: 15 residues. Germline V gene data show CDR1 as LNHDA and CDR2 as SQIVND (reference sequence). In DNA, the CDR3 is TGTGCCAGTAGTACGAGGACAGGGAGCAATCAGCCCCAGCATTTT. Protein: CASSTRTGSNQPQHF.

V gene TRBV9 combines with J gene TRBJ2-7; 8 bases match TRBD2. The CDR3 runs 14 residues. Trimming at V came to 0 bases and at J to 3 bases, leaving 2 bases not matched to a gene. From germline, CDR1 is SGDLS and CDR2 YYNGEE. The CDR3 DNA reads as TGTGCCAGCAGCGTAGGGAGCGGGGGCTACGAGCAGTACTTC. This gives the protein CASSVGSGGYEQYF.

The V gene is TRBV10-3, the J gene TRBJ2-5; perhaps TRBD2 as D (6 bases). In germline, CDR1 is ENHRY, CDR2 SYGVKD. The CDR3 runs to 12 residues. CDR3 region: CAAGPRGETQYF. CDR3 nucleotide sequence: TGTGCAGCGGGCCCCCGGGGGGAGACCCAGTACTTC.

This clone was observed once. The V gene is TRBV18, the J gene TRBJ2-3; TRBD2 matches at 10 bases. The germline V gene encodes CDR1 KGHSH and CDR2 LQKENI. The CDR3 has 18 amino acids. J was trimmed by 0 bases and V by 1 base; bases with no gene match: 7. The CDR3 is CASSPLPGLARSTDTQYF. The CDR3 DNA sequence: TGTGCCAGCTCACCACTCCCGGGACTAGCGCGTAGCACAGATACGCAGTATTTT.

This chain links TRBV29-1 with TRBJ1-1, with TRBD1 identical over 7 bases. Germline CDR1 and CDR2: SQVTM and ANQGSEA. The junction had 3 bases not matched to a gene; V was cut back by 1 base and J by 7 bases. The CDR3 spans 12 residues. The CDR3 bases are TGCAGCGTTGAAGGAGGGGGCGGTGAAGCTTTCTTT. This sequence encodes CSVEGGGGEAFF.

The chain joins TRBV6-5 to TRBJ1-6; D is possibly TRBD1 (6 bases). The CDR3 has 15 residues. Trimming took 6 bases from V and 6 from J, leaving 15 bases between them. Germline CDR1 MNHEY, CDR2 SVGAGI. The CDR3 region has the DNA TGTGCCAGCAGACGTAGGACAGTTGCTAATTCACCCCTCCACTTT. Translation: CASRRRTVANSPLHF.

The chain links TRBV7-9 to TRBJ2-3; TRBD1 agrees at 7 bases. V was clipped by 5 bases and J by 4 bases; unmatched bases: 6. From germline, CDR1 is SEHNR and CDR2 FQNEAQ (reference sequence). This CDR3 spans 14 amino acids. The CDR3 region has the DNA TGTGCCAGCAGCGCCCGACAGGGTCCAGATACGCAGTATTTT. Translating it yields CASSARQGPDTQYF.

V gene TRBV27 combines with J gene TRBJ2-7, with TRBD1 identical over 9 bases. The V and J ends lost 7 bases and 2 bases, in that order; junction bases with no gene match: 6. The CDR3 is 14 amino acids. Germline V gives CDR1 MNHEY, CDR2 SMNVEV (reference sequence). This CDR3 reads CASTSGTGPYEQYF. The CDR3 bases are TGTGCCAGCACCTCAGGGACAGGGCCCTACGAGCAGTACTTC.